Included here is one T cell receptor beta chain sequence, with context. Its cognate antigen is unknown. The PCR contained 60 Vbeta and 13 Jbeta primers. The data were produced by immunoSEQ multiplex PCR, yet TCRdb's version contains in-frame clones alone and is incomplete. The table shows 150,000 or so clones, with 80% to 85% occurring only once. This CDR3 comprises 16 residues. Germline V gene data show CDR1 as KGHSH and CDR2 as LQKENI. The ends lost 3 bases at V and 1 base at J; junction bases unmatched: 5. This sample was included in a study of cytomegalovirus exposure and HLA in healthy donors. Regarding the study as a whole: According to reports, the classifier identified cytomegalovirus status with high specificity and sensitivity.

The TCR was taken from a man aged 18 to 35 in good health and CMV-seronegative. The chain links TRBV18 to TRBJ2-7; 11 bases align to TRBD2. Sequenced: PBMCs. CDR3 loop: CASSPMGTSGSYEQYF. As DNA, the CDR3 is TGTGCCAGCTCACCGATGGGGACTAGCGGTTCCTACGAGCAGTACTTC.